This T cell receptor (beta chain) was observed in a study of circulating and synovial CD4+ cells in juvenile arthritis. The data were produced by immunoSEQ multiplex PCR, yet TCRdb's version contains in-frame clones alone and is incomplete. This sample has over 3,000 clones, with roughly 80% found just once. Sequenced samples came from active juvenile idiopathic arthritis patients. The trim removed 4 bases at V and 5 bases at J, leaving 6 bases unmatched. The CDR3 has 14 amino acids. The germline V gene has CDR1 MNHEY and CDR2 SMNVEV (reference sequence). Study-wide findings and caveats: The pathogenic-like versus bulk T cell difference escaped Vbeta family analysis. Bulk blood CD4 repertoires were more diverse than these. Compared with bulk blood, circulating pathogenic-like lymphocytes shared substantially more CDR3 sequences with synovial T cells.

Turning to this clone: Its specificity is unknown.

The source material was CD4+ T cells from synovial fluid. This sequence joins TRBV27 and TRBJ2-7; 9 bases map to TRBD1. The TCR was taken from a human donor with juvenile idiopathic arthritis. DNA for the CDR3: TGTGCCAGCAGTTCGGACAGGGGCCAGCACGAGCAGTACTTC. Amino acid sequence: CASSSDRGQHEQYF.